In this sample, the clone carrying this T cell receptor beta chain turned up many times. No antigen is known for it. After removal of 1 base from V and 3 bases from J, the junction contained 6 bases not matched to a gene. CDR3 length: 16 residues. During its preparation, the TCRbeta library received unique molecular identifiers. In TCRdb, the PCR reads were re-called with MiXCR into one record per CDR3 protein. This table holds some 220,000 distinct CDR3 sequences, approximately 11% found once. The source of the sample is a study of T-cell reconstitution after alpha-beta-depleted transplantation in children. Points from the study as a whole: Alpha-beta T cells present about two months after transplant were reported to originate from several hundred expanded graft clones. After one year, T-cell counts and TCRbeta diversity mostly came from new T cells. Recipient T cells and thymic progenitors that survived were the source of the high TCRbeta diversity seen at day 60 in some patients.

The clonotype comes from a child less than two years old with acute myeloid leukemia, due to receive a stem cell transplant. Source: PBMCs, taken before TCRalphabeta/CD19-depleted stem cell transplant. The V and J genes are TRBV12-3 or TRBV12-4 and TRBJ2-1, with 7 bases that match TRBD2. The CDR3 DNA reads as TGTGCCAGCAGTTTAGAGGGACTACGTTACTACAATGAGCAGTTCTTC. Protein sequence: CASSLEGLRYYNEQFF.